The T cell receptor (beta chain) described here comes from a study of cytomegalovirus exposure and HLA in healthy donors. Overall study findings and caveats: In a later analysis, DRB1 alleles had the most associated TCRs; HLA-C alleles the fewest.

A multiplex PCR was run with 60 Vbeta primers and 13 Jbeta primers. The table came from immunoSEQ multiplex PCR; TCRdb's copy has only in-frame clones and leaves some out. Of roughly 180,000 clones in the sample, 85% are singletons; the top ten hold 1%. A word on this clone: The antigen remains unidentified.

Trimming pared 5 bases from V and 1 base from J, leaving 8 bases between. CDR1 and CDR2 from the germline V gene are SQVTM and ANQGSEA. The CDR3 contains 12 residues. The receptor comes from a boy aged 2-15 years in good health and CMV-seronegative. The chain carries TRBV29-1 and TRBJ1-1; D is unclear. The material sequenced was PBMCs. The CDR3 coding sequence is TGCAGCGTTTGCACCAGGAACACTGAAGCTTTCTTT. Encoded protein: CSVCTRNTEAFF.